This TCR beta chain was obtained from a study of blood T cell repertoires in COVID-19. How the authors handled the data: Reference gene primer amplification in the assay estimated nucleated cell counts. Data came from immunoSEQ multiplex PCR; TCRdb stores just in-frame clones and leaves some out. V and J calls and clone size are as listed in that table; D and trimming were resolved from the DNA. Here the sample spans some 140,000 clones, approximately 84% being singletons. After removal of 7 bases from V and 4 bases from J, the junction contained 12 bases not matched to a gene. Germline loops: CDR1 SGHDT, CDR2 YYEEEE. This CDR3 spans 15 amino acids.

The rearrangement joins TRBV5-6 to TRBJ1-2; TRBD1 agrees at 8 bases. Sequenced: peripheral blood. The receptor's source is a man aged 55 to 70 with acute or convalescent COVID-19. The DNA for the CDR3 is TGTGCCAGCTCTCGTGGCCAGGGGGCTAGCTATGGCTACACCTTC. Amino acid sequence: CASSRGQGASYGYTF. Using reference TRBV5-6 and TRBJ1-2 for the parts outside the CDR3, the full variable domain is DAGVTQSPTHLIKTRGQQVTLRCSPKSGHDTVSWYQQALGQGPQFIFQYYEEEERQRGNFPDRFSGHQFPNYSSELNVNALLLGDSALYLCASSRGQGASYGYTFGSGTRLTVV.